The 25 T cell receptor beta chains given below trace back to one sample, sequenced in a study of T cell responses to AZD1222 COVID-19 vaccine. Profiling relied on immunoSEQ multiplex PCR, and the TCRdb table lists in-frame clones only, not all of them. The sample lists around 260,000 clones; more than 80% were seen once. This specimen was peripheral blood, taken on day 0 of AZD1222 vaccination. Receptors originate from an adult in good health.

This chain links TRBV2 with TRBJ1-4; D perhaps matches TRBD1 (5 bases). Germline values: CDR1 SNHLY, CDR2 FYNNEI. V was shortened by 5 bases and J by 2 bases, with 9 bases between the two germline ends. This CDR3 has 14 residues. CDR3 DNA sequence: TGTGCCAGCAGTCTCAGGGTGACTAATGAAAAACTGTTTTTT. Protein: CASSLRVTNEKLFF.

V gene TRBV19 combines with J gene TRBJ1-2, with D hard to call. Trimming left V 3 bases short and J 5 bases short, with 16 bases between. Germline CDR1 LNHDA, CDR2 SQIVND (reference sequence). The CDR3 totals 15 residues. In DNA form, the CDR3 reads TGTGCCAGTAGTATCTCTTGGGGAGAACTTTATGGCTACACCTTC. As protein: CASSISWGELYGYTF. Combining the CDR3 with reference TRBV19 and TRBJ1-2 gives the whole variable domain DGGITQSPKYLFRKEGQNVTLSCEQNLNHDAMYWYRQDPGQGLRLIYYSQIVNDFQKGDIAEGYSVSREKKESFPLTVTSAQKNPTAFYLCASSISWGELYGYTFGSGTRLTVV.

This clone appeared a single time. The J gene is TRBJ2-7, the V gene TRBV4-2; TRBD1 matches 10 bases. The CDR3 totals 14 residues. CDR1 and CDR2 from the germline V gene are LGHNA and YNFKEQ. V was pared by 4 bases and J by 2 bases, with 2 bases of the junction left unmatched. The CDR3 DNA is TGTGCCAGCAGCCCCGGGACAGGGGCCTACGAGCAGTACTTC. Encoded protein: CASSPGTGAYEQYF.

The V and J genes are TRBV7-8 and TRBJ2-7; TRBD1 or TRBD2 may be the D gene (5 bases each). V dropped 0 bases and J dropped 4 bases, with 13 bases sitting between them. The CDR3 sequence is 15 residues long. The germline CDR1 and CDR2 sequences are SGHVS and FQNEAQ. The CDR3 here is CASSLAGRGVYEQYF. In DNA form, the CDR3 reads TGTGCCAGCAGCTTAGCGGGACGTGGGGTATACGAGCAGTACTTC.

The chain couples TRBV19 to TRBJ2-2; 12 bases are shared with TRBD2. This CDR3 contains 18 residues. The germline gives CDR1 LNHDA, CDR2 SQIVND (reference sequence). The ends lost 4 bases at V and 6 bases at J; junction bases unmatched: 12. This CDR3 is CASSTPGLAGYPPGELFF. The CDR3, as DNA: TGTGCCAGTAGTACCCCCGGACTAGCGGGGTATCCCCCCGGGGAGCTGTTTTTT.

The V gene is TRBV5-6, the J gene TRBJ1-5; D might be TRBD1 (5 bases). Trimming removed 4 bases at V and 1 base at J, with 9 bases between. CDR3 length: 14 residues. CDR1 is SGHDT and CDR2 is YYEEEE in the germline V gene. The CDR3 sequence is CASSTRGSNQPQHF. The CDR3 DNA reads TGTGCCAGCAGCACCCGGGGGAGCAATCAGCCCCAGCATTTT.

The V and J genes are TRBV19 and TRBJ1-1, with a weak D call TRBD1 (6 bases). This CDR3 is built from 14 residues. Germline loops: CDR1 LNHDA, CDR2 SQIVND (reference sequence). The V gene lost 7 bases and the J gene lost 8 bases, with 20 bases spanning the gap. The CDR3 protein is CASKVEGVSFEAFF. The CDR3 region has the DNA TGTGCCAGTAAGGTTGAGGGGGTCTCGTTCGAAGCTTTCTTT.

There are a few counts of this clone. The genes are TRBV19 and TRBJ2-7, with a tentative D call TRBD1 (6 bases). Germline-derived CDR1 and CDR2 are LNHDA and SQIVND (reference sequence). The V and J ends lost 2 bases and 6 bases respectively, with 11 bases between them. The CDR3 is 13 amino acids. The CDR3 nucleotides are TGTGCCAGTAGTATAAAACAGGGTTCCGAGCAGTACTTC. Protein sequence: CASSIKQGSEQYF. Filled out from reference TRBV19 and TRBJ2-7, the complete variable domain reads DGGITQSPKYLFRKEGQNVTLSCEQNLNHDAMYWYRQDPGQGLRLIYYSQIVNDFQKGDIAEGYSVSREKKESFPLTVTSAQKNPTAFYLCASSIKQGSEQYFGPGTRLTVT.

This sequence joins TRBV11-3 and TRBJ1-1, with 8 bases fitting TRBD1. J lost 6 bases, V lost 5 bases, and 8 bases had no gene match. The CDR3 runs 14 residues. Germline CDR1 reads SGHNT; CDR2 reads YENEEA. This CDR3 reads CASSAGTGDSEAFF. DNA for the CDR3: TGTGCCAGCAGCGCCGGGACAGGAGATTCTGAAGCTTTCTTT.

The CDR3 sequence is CASSQRDTQYF. The CDR3 nucleotides are TGTGCCAGCAGCCAAAGGGATACGCAGTATTTT. The V and J genes are TRBV3-1 (or the pseudogene TRBV3-2) and TRBJ2-3; unclear D gene. This CDR3 comprises 11 residues. CDR1 and CDR2 (germline): LGHDT, YNNKEL (reference sequence). V dropped 2 bases and J dropped 6 bases, with 3 bases sitting between them.

This chain links TRBV3-1 (or the pseudogene TRBV3-2) with TRBJ2-2, with D hard to call. This CDR3 is 15 amino acids long. Germline V gene data show CDR1 as LGHDT and CDR2 as YNNKEL (reference sequence). Trimming removed 1 base at V and 7 bases at J, with 13 bases between. The CDR3 DNA is TGTGCCAGCAGCCAAGTCGAGGTCCGAGGCGGGGAGCTGTTTTTT. This sequence encodes CASSQVEVRGGELFF.

J is TRBJ2-7 and V is TRBV3-1 (or the pseudogene TRBV3-2), with 7 bases fitting TRBD1. Germline trimming cut 5 bases from V and 4 bases from J; bases unmatched to any gene: 11. Looked up from germline, CDR1 is LGHDT and CDR2 is YNNKEL (reference sequence). The CDR3 consists of 15 residues. The CDR3: CASSSDRRNVYEQYF. The CDR3 bases are TGTGCCAGCAGCTCGGACAGGAGAAACGTGTACGAGCAGTACTTC.

V and J are TRBV6-1 and TRBJ1-6, with a weak D call TRBD1 (5 bases). V was clipped by 3 bases and J by 6 bases, with 12 bases between them. Germline assignment: CDR1 MNHNS and CDR2 SASEGT. This CDR3 spans 15 amino acids. The CDR3 region is CASSDGTPRNSPLHF. The CDR3 nucleotides read TGTGCCAGCAGTGACGGGACGCCTCGTAATTCACCCCTCCACTTT.

The J gene is TRBJ1-5, the V gene TRBV7-9; TRBD1 is a possible D gene (5 bases). The V gene lost 3 bases and the J gene lost 2 bases, with 8 bases spanning the gap. This CDR3 region has 14 residues. Germline V lookup: CDR1 SEHNR, CDR2 FQNEAQ (reference sequence). CDR3 in amino acids: CASSLRGGNQPQHF. For the CDR3, the DNA is TGTGCCAGCAGCTTGCGGGGGGGCAATCAGCCCCAGCATTTT.

The chain couples TRBV30 to TRBJ2-3; a weak D match, TRBD2 (5 bases). Germline CDR1 GTSNPN, CDR2 SVGIG (reference sequence). V lost 5 bases and J 2 bases, leaving 11 bases between the germline ends. The CDR3 length is 13 residues. CDR3 sequence (DNA): TGTGCCTGGGAAAGACTATACACAGATACGCAGTATTTT. This codes for CAWERLYTDTQYF.

V and J are TRBV5-6 and TRBJ2-7; no clear D gene. Germline V lookup: CDR1 SGHDT, CDR2 YYEEEE. V was pared by 0 bases and J by 0 bases, with 7 bases between. This CDR3 has 14 residues. Here the CDR3 DNA reads TGTGCCAGCAGCTTGGGGCATTCCTCCTACGAGCAGTACTTC. Translated, it gives CASSLGHSSYEQYF. Full variable domain (missing parts from reference TRBV5-6 and TRBJ2-7): DAGVTQSPTHLIKTRGQQVTLRCSPKSGHDTVSWYQQALGQGPQFIFQYYEEEERQRGNFPDRFSGHQFPNYSSELNVNALLLGDSALYLCASSLGHSSYEQYFGPGTRLTVT.

The chain recombines TRBV4-2 with TRBJ2-1; the match to TRBD2 covers 11 bases. Per germline, CDR1 LGHNA and CDR2 YNFKEQ. The CDR3 is 16 residues long. V trimming: 6 bases; J trimming: 8 bases; junction bases outside the gene matches: 12. The CDR3 here is CASSQTGLAGDYEQFF. CDR3 in DNA: TGTGCCAGCAGTCAAACCGGACTAGCGGGTGACTATGAGCAGTTCTTC.

V gene TRBV5-1 combines with J gene TRBJ1-1; no firm D call. Between the trimmed V and J ends, which lost 0 bases and 1 base, there was a span of 7 bases. This CDR3 is built from 14 residues. Germline values: CDR1 SGHRS, CDR2 YFSETQ. CDR3 loop: CASSLDSQNTEAFF. DNA of the CDR3: TGCGCCAGCAGCTTGGACAGCCAGAACACTGAAGCTTTCTTT. Based on the CDR3 plus reference TRBV5-1 and TRBJ1-1, the full variable domain is KAGVTQTPRYLIKTRGQQVTLSCSPISGHRSVSWYQQTPGQGLQFLFEYFSETQRNKGNFPGRFSGRQFSNSRSEMNVSTLELGDSALYLCASSLDSQNTEAFFGQGTRLTVV.

The V call is TRBV2, the J call TRBJ2-7, with no clear D. The germline CDR1 and CDR2 sequences are SNHLY and FYNNEI. The CDR3 is 11 residues long. V was cut by 6 bases and J by 5 bases, with 8 bases left in between. Here the CDR3 DNA reads TGTGCCAGCAGCCGCACGGACGAGCAGTACTTC. Translation gives CASSRTDEQYF.

In nucleotides, the CDR3 is TGTGCCAGTAGTCCCCGAGCGGGGGAGACCCAGTACTTC. Translated, it gives CASSPRAGETQYF. The chain joins TRBV19 to TRBJ2-5; 7 bases are a match to TRBD2. The germline gives CDR1 LNHDA, CDR2 SQIVND (reference sequence). This CDR3 has 13 amino acids. V was clipped by 5 bases and J by 5 bases; unmatched bases: 5.

This rearrangement joins TRBV2 to TRBJ2-1; maybe TRBD1 (5 bases). Per the germline V gene, CDR1 is SNHLY and CDR2 is FYNNEI. The CDR3 runs 15 residues. Trimming pared 10 bases from V and 6 bases from J, leaving 22 bases between. CDR3 sequence reads: CAITGQGWVSNEQFF. CDR3 bases: TGTGCCATAACTGGGCAGGGATGGGTGTCCAATGAGCAGTTCTTC.

The chain employs TRBV30 and TRBJ1-6, with a possible D match to TRBD1 (5 bases). The length of the CDR3 is 13 residues. The V end lost 0 bases, the J end lost 7 bases, and 7 bases lay between the germline ends. Germline CDR1 is GTSNPN and CDR2 is SVGIG (reference sequence). The CDR3 protein is CAWSVRGNSPLHF. The CDR3 nucleotides are TGTGCCTGGAGTGTACGGGGGAATTCACCCCTCCACTTT.

This clone was picked up many times. The chain employs TRBV5-1 and TRBJ1-4, with D possibly TRBD1 on 5 matching bases. CDR1 and CDR2 (germline): SGHRS, YFSETQ. V was cut by 4 bases and J by 2 bases, with 15 bases left in between. The CDR3 has 16 residues. The chain's CDR3 is CASSQSPPGTNEKLFF. CDR3 in DNA: TGCGCCAGCAGCCAGTCCCCCCCAGGGACTAATGAAAAACTGTTTTTT.

The chain recombines TRBV28 with TRBJ2-5; TRBD1 matches 7 bases. The CDR3 runs to 13 residues. Per the germline V gene, CDR1 is MDHEN and CDR2 is SYDVKM. With 6 bases clipped from V and 0 bases from J, the junction kept 1 base outside the gene matches. The DNA of the CDR3 is TGTGCCAGCAGGAGGGGGCACCAAGAGACCCAGTACTTC. It translates to CASRRGHQETQYF. Drawing the rest from reference TRBV28 and TRBJ2-5, the complete variable domain is DVKVTQSSRYLVKRTGEKVFLECVQDMDHENMFWYRQDPGLGLRLIYFSYDVKMKEKGDIPEGYSVSREKKERFSLILESASTNQTSMYLCASRRGHQETQYFGPGTRLLVL.

The J gene is TRBJ2-7, the V gene TRBV6-5; D remains ambiguous. CDR3 length: 13 residues. In germline, CDR1 is MNHEY, CDR2 SVGAGI. Between the trimmed V and J ends, which lost 4 bases and 3 bases, there was a span of 10 bases. The CDR3 region is CASSSVRSYEQYF. The CDR3 DNA sequence: TGTGCCAGCAGTTCGGTCAGGAGCTACGAGCAGTACTTC.